This T cell receptor (beta chain) was sequenced for a study of human T cells and chemical hapten exposure. About the research overall: Patch tests applied 0.01% DPC to the upper back and were scored after 6 days. The patients, most of them female, presented with alopecia areata, totalis or universalis. Findings of the study overall: As the donors had alopecia, their immune response may differ from healthy people's.

This clonotype was observed a few times. The antigen remains undetermined. This CDR3 region has 15 residues. Trimming took off 5 bases at V and 0 bases at J, with 13 bases between the two ends. Germline CDR1 LGHNT, CDR2 FRNRAP. Time point specified: pre-sensitization, week 0. Documented treatment: therapeutic diphenylcyclopropenone sensitization with weekly scalp DPC. It was from unfractionated whole blood that total RNA was extracted. A single record per CDR3 protein comes from TCRdb applying MiXCR to the RACE reads. This sample has a few hundred thousand distinct CDR3 sequences, with approximately 8% found just once.

The J gene is TRBJ1-1, the V gene TRBV12-5; a weak D match, TRBD1 (6 bases). The starting material was whole blood, obtained in connection with sensitization to the hapten diphenylcyclopropenone (DPC). The source of this sequence is a man aged 18 to 30 with alopecia areata. Some clones in this sample may be carry-over from other donors' samples. The CDR3 nucleotides read TGTGCTAGTGGTGCGACAGGTGGGATGAACACTGAAGCTTTCTTT. The encoded protein is CASGATGGMNTEAFF.